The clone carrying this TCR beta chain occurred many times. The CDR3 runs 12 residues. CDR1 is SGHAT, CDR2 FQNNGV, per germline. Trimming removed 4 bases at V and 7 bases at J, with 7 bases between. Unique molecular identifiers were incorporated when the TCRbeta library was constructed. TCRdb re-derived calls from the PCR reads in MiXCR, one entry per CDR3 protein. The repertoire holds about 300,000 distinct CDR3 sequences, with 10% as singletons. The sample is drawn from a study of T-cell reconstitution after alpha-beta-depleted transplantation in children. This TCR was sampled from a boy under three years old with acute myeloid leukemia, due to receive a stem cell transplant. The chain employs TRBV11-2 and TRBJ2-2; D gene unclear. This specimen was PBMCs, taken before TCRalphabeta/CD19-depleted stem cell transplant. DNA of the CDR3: TGTGCCAGCAGCTCCTCGGGCGGGGAGCTGTTTTTT. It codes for CASSSSGGELFF.